The 17 T cell receptor beta chains presented below share a single source sample, sequenced in a study of identical twins. MiXCR was run by TCRdb on the 5' RACE reads, yielding one entry per CDR3 protein. The sample includes about 810,000 distinct CDR3 sequences, 9% to 15% seen only once; the top ten take around 1.6%. The sample was also reused in another study, on yellow fever vaccine responses in identical twins.

The sample was PBMCs. These receptor sequences come from a woman aged 18-29 years in good health.

This clonotype was found a few times. The rearrangement links TRBV20-1 to TRBJ2-5; TRBD2 matches at 7 bases. The CDR3 length is 15 residues. The V segment lost 3 bases and the J segment 3 bases; nucleotides outside the gene matches: 10. Germline V CDR1 and CDR2: DFQATT, SNEGSKA (reference sequence). CDR3 sequence: CSASLWLAEEETQYF. The CDR3 DNA is TGCAGTGCTAGCCTGTGGCTAGCGGAAGAAGAGACCCAGTACTTC.

This chain joins TRBV15 and TRBJ2-3; 10 positions agree with TRBD2. CDR3 length: 16 residues. Germline V CDR1 and CDR2: LNHNV, YYDKDF (reference sequence). The junction had 6 bases not matched to a gene; V was cut back by 1 base and J by 5 bases. CDR3 sequence reads: CATSRGASGGLDTQYF. CDR3 DNA sequence: TGTGCCACCAGCAGAGGGGCTAGCGGGGGTTTAGATACGCAGTATTTT.

With respect to this clonotype: The junction shows a germline mismatch at one end, possibly a read error. This chain connects TRBV20-1 to TRBJ2-5, with D perhaps matching TRBD2 (5 bases). This CDR3 has 16 amino acids. Per the germline V gene, CDR1 is DFQATT and CDR2 is SNEGSKA (reference sequence). The CDR3 here is CSASPRGDGPVETRYF. The CDR3 nucleotides are TGCAGTGCTAGCCCTCGGGGTGATGGGCCAGTAGAGACCCGGTACTTC.

The table lists this clonotype with a few counts. The rearrangement uses TRBV12-3 or TRBV12-4 and TRBJ2-2; 9 nucleotides line up with TRBD2. V lost 8 bases to trimming and J lost 2 bases; unmatched junction nucleotides: 9. The CDR3 runs 16 residues. In nucleotides, the CDR3 is TGTGCCAGCGGGACCTCGACTAGCGGTAACACCGGGGAGCTGTTTTTT. It specifies CASGTSTSGNTGELFF.

This clonotype was recorded at least ten times. The V call is TRBV29-1, the J call TRBJ2-1; 9 bases fit TRBD2. Germline assignment: CDR1 SQVTM and CDR2 ANQGSEA. The CDR3 length is 13 residues. Trimming removed 3 bases from V and 11 bases from J; junction bases left unmatched: 8. CDR3 nucleotides: TGCAGCGTTGATTTAACTAGCGGGTGGCAGCAGTTCTTC. It translates to CSVDLTSGWQQFF.

This clonotype was detected a few times. The genes are TRBV4-1 and TRBJ2-1, with unresolved D. Trimming took 1 base from V and 2 from J, leaving 9 bases between them. Looked up from germline, CDR1 is MGHRA and CDR2 is YSYEKL. This CDR3 contains 15 residues. The CDR3 reads CASSQGGVPYNEQFF. DNA of the CDR3: TGCGCCAGCAGCCAAGGTGGCGTCCCCTACAATGAGCAGTTCTTC.

A few counts support this clonotype. The DNA for the CDR3 is TGTGCCAGCGCTCCCTCTCCGTCCTTCTCCAATAATGAGCAGTTCTTC. Translated, it gives CASAPSPSFSNNEQFF. The chain joins TRBV12-3 or TRBV12-4 to TRBJ2-1; no clear D. The CDR3 is made up of 16 amino acids. V was pared by 8 bases and J by 7 bases, with 24 bases between.

This chain uses TRBV29-1 with TRBJ2-1; 9 bases line up with TRBD2. This CDR3 is built from 14 residues. After removal of 6 bases from V and 1 base from J, the junction contained 4 bases not matched to a gene. The V gene's germline CDR1 is SQVTM and CDR2 ANQGSEA. CDR3 nucleotides: TGCAGCGTAGCGGGGGGCCAATCCTACAATGAGCAGTTCTTC. Translating it yields CSVAGGQSYNEQFF.

V and J are TRBV9 and TRBJ2-1, with 8 bases lining up with TRBD1. With V trimmed by 3 bases and J by 6 bases, 8 bases remained unmatched. CDR1 is SGDLS, CDR2 YYNGEE, per germline. The CDR3 runs to 15 residues. The CDR3 DNA sequence: TGTGCCAGCAGCGCCGGACAGGGAGCAGGCAATGAGCAGTTCTTC. Translation: CASSAGQGAGNEQFF.

The chain links TRBV20-1 to TRBJ2-7; D may correspond to TRBD1 or TRBD2 (5 bases each). Germline V gene lookup returns CDR1 DFQATT and CDR2 SNEGSKA (reference sequence). The V and J ends lost 3 bases and 2 bases respectively, with 17 bases between them. The CDR3 contains 15 residues. Here the CDR3 reads CSARPSRDPTYEQYV. The CDR3 nucleotides are TGCAGTGCTAGGCCCAGTCGGGACCCTACCTACGAGCAGTACGTC.

The chain carries TRBV5-1 and TRBJ2-7, with unresolved D. This CDR3 has 15 residues. The V end was cut by 0 bases, the J end by 0 bases, with 10 bases between. Germline CDR1 is SGHRS and CDR2 is YFSETQ. The CDR3 DNA reads TGCGCCAGCAGCTTGGTAGCCCATAGCTCCTACGAGCAGTACTTC. Amino acids: CASSLVAHSSYEQYF.

The rearrangement links TRBV28 to TRBJ2-5; 7 positions match TRBD1. Germline V gene lookup returns CDR1 MDHEN and CDR2 SYDVKM. The CDR3 is made up of 15 amino acids. The J segment lost 1 base and the V segment lost 5 bases, leaving 7 bases of the junction unmatched. In DNA form, the CDR3 reads TGTGCCAGCAGTACTACGACAGGGTCCCAAGAGACCCAGTACTTC. Amino acids: CASSTTTGSQETQYF. The whole variable domain, filled in from reference TRBV28 and TRBJ2-5, reads DVKVTQSSRYLVKRTGEKVFLECVQDMDHENMFWYRQDPGLGLRLIYFSYDVKMKEKGDIPEGYSVSREKKERFSLILESASTNQTSMYLCASSTTTGSQETQYFGPGTRLLVL.

This clonotype was picked up a small number of times. V is TRBV12-3 or TRBV12-4 and J is TRBJ2-2, with D maybe TRBD2 (5 bases). With 7 bases removed from V and 1 base from J, the gap between germline ends came to 16 bases. The CDR3 is made up of 16 amino acids. The CDR3 sequence is CASNHADGMNTGELFF. The CDR3 region has the DNA TGTGCCAGCAACCACGCCGACGGGATGAACACCGGGGAGCTGTTTTTT.

The chain recombines TRBV7-8 with TRBJ2-2; TRBD2 agrees at 12 bases. CDR1 is SGHVS and CDR2 is FQNEAQ in the germline V gene. The CDR3 is made up of 19 amino acids. V shed 0 bases and J 4 bases; nucleotides not matched to a gene: 9. CDR3 amino acids: CASSLARLAGALGTGELFF. CDR3 coding DNA: TGTGCCAGCAGCTTAGCGCGACTAGCGGGAGCATTGGGCACCGGGGAGCTGTTTTTT.

V is TRBV18 and J is TRBJ1-1, with D tentatively TRBD1 (5 bases). The CDR3 is 16 amino acids. Germline-derived CDR1 and CDR2 are KGHSH and LQKENI. With 0 bases removed from V and 11 bases from J, the gap between germline ends came to 22 bases. The CDR3 DNA reads TGTGCCAGCTCACCACCGCACGCCAGGGAAGGGTTTAAGGCTTTCTTT. As protein: CASSPPHAREGFKAFF.

This clonotype has a handful of counts. CDR3 bases: TGTGCCAGCAGCCAAGAGCTAGCGGAGACCAAAAACATTCAGTACTTC. This codes for CASSQELAETKNIQYF. V gene TRBV3-1 combines with J gene TRBJ2-4; 7 bases fit TRBD2. Per the germline V gene, CDR1 is LGHDT and CDR2 is YNNKEL (reference sequence). The ends lost 0 bases at V and 2 bases at J; junction bases unmatched: 4. The CDR3 runs to 16 residues.

This clonotype appeared a few times. This chain connects TRBV7-8 to TRBJ2-3; D is possibly TRBD1 or TRBD2 (6 bases each). The CDR3 is 18 residues long. The V end lost 3 bases, the J end lost 3 bases, and 22 bases lay between the germline ends. Per germline, CDR1 SGHVS and CDR2 FQNEAQ. This CDR3 reads CASSLYNGGPRGTDTQYF. CDR3 DNA: TGTGCCAGCAGCTTGTATAACGGAGGGCCTAGGGGGACAGATACGCAGTATTTT.